One sample yielded the 32 T cell receptor beta chains listed below, sequenced in a study of Ad26.COV2.S vaccination and SARS-CoV-2 variants. Profiled with immunoSEQ multiplex PCR; TCRdb holds only in-frame clones, not every one. This table has a few hundred thousand clones, more than 75% appearing once. Treatment defined: roughly 19 received Ad26.COV2.S at low or high dose, single or two shots; about 5 received placebo; per-sample allocation not given. Vaccine and placebo recipients were sampled on day 63 after the first injection. The material was peripheral blood, obtained in a trial of Ad26.COV2.S vaccine versus placebo. The receptors come from a person aged 18-65 years who received the Ad26.COV2.S COVID-19 vaccine or a placebo.

This sequence joins TRBV19 and TRBJ2-5; 9 positions agree with TRBD1. Germline V gene lookup returns CDR1 LNHDA and CDR2 SQIVND (reference sequence). CDR3 length equals 13 residues. V was pared by 6 bases and J by 3 bases, with 2 bases of the junction left unmatched. The DNA of the CDR3 is TGTGCCAGTAGAGACAGGGGGAAAGAGACCCAGTACTTC. This codes for CASRDRGKETQYF.

This clone was seen just once. The rearrangement uses TRBV11-3 and TRBJ2-2, with TRBD1 as a possible D gene (7 bases). The V and J ends lost 1 base and 4 bases respectively, with 19 bases between them. Germline loops: CDR1 SGHNT, CDR2 YENEEA. CDR3 length: 18 residues. The CDR3 protein is CASSLATAGQGGTGELFF. CDR3 sequence (DNA): TGTGCCAGCAGCTTAGCAACGGCGGGGCAGGGGGGCACCGGGGAGCTGTTTTTT.

This clone was seen just once. The chain employs TRBV27 and TRBJ1-6, with D perhaps TRBD1 (5 bases). Trimming pared 2 bases from V and 5 bases from J, leaving 10 bases between. Germline loops: CDR1 MNHEY, CDR2 SMNVEV (reference sequence). The CDR3 length is 15 residues. CDR3 loop: CASSLRGNNNSPLHF. In DNA form, the CDR3 reads TGTGCCAGCAGTTTACGGGGGAACAATAATTCACCCCTCCACTTT.

The chain uses TRBV5-4 and TRBJ2-7; 10 bases map to TRBD1. V lost 4 bases to trimming and J lost 3 bases; unmatched junction nucleotides: 4. CDR1 is SGHNT, CDR2 YYREEE, per germline (reference sequence). The CDR3 loop spans 14 amino acids. This CDR3 is CASSLGTGVYEQYF. CDR3 DNA sequence: TGTGCCAGCAGCCTGGGGACAGGGGTCTACGAGCAGTACTTC.

This rearrangement joins TRBV23-1 to TRBJ1-5, with D unclear. TRBV23-1 is an ORF for which the function is uncertain. The CDR3 spans 14 residues. V was cut by 2 bases and J by 0 bases, with 5 bases left in between. In DNA form, the CDR3 reads TGCGCCAGCAGTCAAGCATATAGCAATCAGCCCCAGCATTTT. The encoded protein is CASSQAYSNQPQHF.

The chain is built from TRBV15 and TRBJ1-5, with D perhaps matching TRBD1 (5 bases). Deletions cut 0 bases from V and 4 bases from J, with 13 bases between. The CDR3 contains 16 residues. Per the germline V gene, CDR1 is LNHNV and CDR2 is YYDKDF (reference sequence). CDR3 nucleotides: TGTGCCACCAGCAGAGATCGAGGGGCAAGGAATCAGCCCCAGCATTTT. Translation gives CATSRDRGARNQPQHF.

The chain links TRBV18 to TRBJ2-5, with TRBD2 matching over 11 bases. Germline trimming cut 3 bases from V and 2 bases from J; bases unmatched to any gene: 5. Germline CDR1 is KGHSH and CDR2 is LQKENI. The CDR3 has 16 amino acids. The CDR3 reads CASSPVAGGRQETQYF. The CDR3 DNA follows: TGTGCCAGCTCACCTGTAGCGGGGGGGCGGCAAGAGACCCAGTACTTC.

This clone turned up a few times. V is TRBV28 and J is TRBJ1-6, with D hard to call. The germline CDR1 and CDR2 sequences are MDHEN and SYDVKM. The CDR3 runs to 14 residues. V lost 8 bases and J lost 7, with 15 bases in between. CDR3 amino acids: CASSLSGENSPLHF. DNA of the CDR3: TGTGCCAGCTCGCTCAGTGGGGAAAATTCACCCCTCCACTTT.

V gene TRBV6-5 combines with J gene TRBJ2-2; possibly TRBD1 or TRBD2 for D (5 bases each). Per the germline V gene, CDR1 is MNHEY and CDR2 is SVGAGI. CDR3 length: 14 residues. V lost 6 bases to trimming and J lost 4 bases, with 12 bases between them. CDR3 sequence reads: CASRRGEFTGELFF. The CDR3 DNA follows: TGTGCCAGCAGGAGAGGGGAATTCACCGGGGAGCTGTTTTTT.

This clone came up many times. The CDR3 bases are TGCGCCAGCAGCTTGGAGCAGGGGGCCGCAAATTCACCCCTCCACTTT. It codes for CASSLEQGAANSPLHF. The chain is built from TRBV5-1 and TRBJ1-6; 8 bases fit TRBD1. Trimming cost V 0 bases and J 7 bases; bases outside gene matches: 6. This CDR3 is 16 amino acids long. Germline CDR1 reads SGHRS; CDR2 reads YFSETQ.

This clone was seen just once. The chain carries TRBV5-1 and TRBJ2-3, with 9 bases that match TRBD2. CDR1 and CDR2 (germline): SGHRS, YFSETQ. After removal of 4 bases from V and 4 bases from J, the junction contained 7 bases not matched to a gene. This CDR3 comprises 15 residues. The chain's CDR3 is CASSAPSGVADTQYF. DNA of the CDR3: TGCGCCAGCAGCGCCCCTAGCGGGGTGGCAGATACGCAGTATTTT.

This sequence joins TRBV4-1 and TRBJ2-7; the match to TRBD2 covers 10 bases. Trimming removed 4 bases from V and 1 base from J; junction bases left unmatched: 4. Per the germline V gene, CDR1 is MGHRA and CDR2 is YSYEKL. This CDR3 has 15 amino acids. CDR3 amino acids: CASSPSGGRSYEQYF. As DNA, the CDR3 is TGCGCCAGCAGCCCTAGCGGGGGTCGATCCTACGAGCAGTACTTC.

The CDR3 sequence: CASSEALGRLVYEQYF. Written as DNA, the CDR3 is TGTGCCAGCAGTGAAGCGCTGGGCAGACTCGTCTACGAGCAGTACTTC. This sequence joins TRBV2 and TRBJ2-7, with no clear D. The CDR3 spans 16 residues. Trimming cost V 0 bases and J 3 bases, with 15 bases left between them. CDR1 is SNHLY, CDR2 FYNNEI, per germline.

V usage is TRBV5-6 and J usage is TRBJ1-4, with D unclear. The CDR3 is 13 residues long. Germline V gene sequence: CDR1 SGHDT, CDR2 YYEEEE. V was shortened by 1 base and J by 7 bases, with 8 bases between the two germline ends. As DNA, the CDR3 is TGTGCCAGCAGCTTGCACCGCGTTGAAAAACTGTTTTTT. Translated, it gives CASSLHRVEKLFF.

The chain links TRBV2 to TRBJ2-2, with 9 bases lining up with TRBD2. There are 19 residues in the CDR3. V was pared by 0 bases and J by 4 bases, with 12 bases of the junction left unmatched. CDR1 and CDR2 from the germline V gene are SNHLY and FYNNEI. The DNA of the CDR3 is TGTGCCAGCAGTGAAGCTGGAGCTAGCGGGGCTGGGGGCACCGGGGAGCTGTTTTTT. Its translation: CASSEAGASGAGGTGELFF.

In this sample, this clone turned up once. The chain combines TRBV4-1 with TRBJ1-1; no clear D gene. CDR3 length: 14 residues. The germline V gene has CDR1 MGHRA and CDR2 YSYEKL. V was clipped by 0 bases and J by 4 bases, with 9 bases between them. In DNA form, the CDR3 reads TGCGCCAGCAGCCAAGAAAGTCGGACCACTGAAGCTTTCTTT. It is translated as CASSQESRTTEAFF.

The sample holds one count of this clone. This chain connects TRBV6-1 to TRBJ2-7, with no clear D. Germline assignment: CDR1 MNHNS and CDR2 SASEGT. Trimming stripped 3 bases from V and 3 bases from J, with 3 bases between. The CDR3 covers 11 residues. CDR3 protein: CASSDSYEQYF. CDR3 sequence (DNA): TGTGCCAGCAGTGACAGCTACGAGCAGTACTTC.

This rearrangement joins TRBV6-5 to TRBJ1-2; a possible D gene is TRBD1 (5 bases). The CDR3 runs to 16 residues. Germline V CDR1 and CDR2: MNHEY, SVGAGI. The ends were cut back, 4 bases at V and 8 bases at J, with 23 bases in the middle. As DNA, the CDR3 is TGTGCCAGCAGTTTTCCAAACGCTACTCCCAACAGGGGCTACACCTTC. Protein sequence: CASSFPNATPNRGYTF.

The CDR3 reads CASSLDLGNSTNEKLFF. In nucleotides, the CDR3 is TGTGCCAGCAGCTTGGATTTAGGGAATTCAACTAATGAAAAACTGTTTTTT. The gene calls are TRBV5-6 and TRBJ1-4; D ambiguous. The germline gives CDR1 SGHDT, CDR2 YYEEEE. This CDR3 contains 17 residues. Trimming left V 0 bases short and J 0 bases short, with 12 bases between.

The chain is built from TRBV6-5 and TRBJ1-1; 9 nucleotides agree with TRBD1. CDR3 size: 15 residues. The germline V gene encodes CDR1 MNHEY and CDR2 SVGAGI. J gave up 4 bases and V 0 bases, and 3 bases lay outside the gene matches. CDR3 loop: CASSYSRQGGTEAFF. The CDR3 DNA follows: TGTGCCAGCAGTTACTCGAGACAGGGGGGCACTGAAGCTTTCTTT.

This clone was recorded only once. The genes are TRBV3-1 (or the pseudogene TRBV3-2) and TRBJ1-6; D is unresolved. The CDR3 loop spans 13 amino acids. V was pared by 0 bases and J by 13 bases, with 10 bases between. Germline V gene sequence: CDR1 LGHDT, CDR2 YNNKEL (reference sequence). Written as DNA, the CDR3 is TGTGCCAGCAGCCAAGATTCCCTTAGTCCCCTCCACTTT. It codes for CASSQDSLSPLHF.

The chain uses TRBV12-3 or TRBV12-4 and TRBJ2-1; D is uncertain. The CDR3 runs 13 residues. Trimming shortened V by 3 bases and J by 9 bases, and 12 bases separated the two germline ends. The CDR3 nucleotides read TGTGCCAGCAGTTTTAGAGGATTTGGTGAGCAGTTCTTC. Its protein product is CASSFRGFGEQFF.

V and J are TRBV10-3 and TRBJ2-7, with 7 bases fitting TRBD1. The length of the CDR3 is 14 residues. Germline-derived CDR1 and CDR2 are ENHRY and SYGVKD. Losses at the gene ends were 5 bases for V and 1 base for J; bases not matched to a gene: 5. CDR3 region: CAISWTGDSYEQYF. The CDR3 DNA reads TGTGCCATCAGTTGGACAGGCGATTCCTACGAGCAGTACTTC.

The chain is built from TRBV6-1 and TRBJ2-7; 9 bases are shared with TRBD1. The V gene end was trimmed by 1 base and the J gene end by 4 bases; junction bases not matched to a gene: 5. From germline, CDR1 is MNHNS and CDR2 SASEGT. CDR3 length: 15 amino acids. CDR3 amino acids: CASSEGGTGTYEQYF. CDR3 DNA: TGTGCCAGCAGTGAAGGCGGGACAGGGACGTACGAGCAGTACTTC.

The rearrangement joins TRBV28 to TRBJ2-3; TRBD2 might be the D (5 bases). The CDR3 covers 16 residues. Germline loops: CDR1 MDHEN, CDR2 SYDVKM. V lost 6 bases and J 1 base, leaving 17 bases between the germline ends. CDR3 sequence: CASRNPRGSGTDTQYF. In DNA form, the CDR3 reads TGTGCCAGCAGAAACCCCCGCGGGTCGGGCACAGATACGCAGTATTTT.

This clone came up once. This chain connects TRBV5-1 to TRBJ1-1; D unresolved. This CDR3 has 13 amino acids. Trimming shortened V by 4 bases and J by 0 bases, and 7 bases separated the two germline ends. Germline V CDR1 and CDR2: SGHRS, YFSETQ. The CDR3 spells CASSIYLNTEAFF. CDR3 sequence (DNA): TGCGCCAGCAGCATATACCTGAACACTGAAGCTTTCTTT.

This clone was counted ten times or more. This chain connects TRBV28 to TRBJ1-2; D not certain. The V end lost 2 bases, the J end lost 4 bases, and 8 bases lay between the germline ends. The CDR3 covers 13 residues. Germline V gives CDR1 MDHEN, CDR2 SYDVKM. In DNA, the CDR3 is TGTGCCAGCAGTTTAATAGGTGGCTATGGCTACACCTTC. Its protein is CASSLIGGYGYTF.

The rearrangement joins TRBV15 to TRBJ1-5; possible D gene TRBD1, 6 bases. The germline gives CDR1 LNHNV, CDR2 YYDKDF (reference sequence). The CDR3 runs to 15 residues. Trimming took off 5 bases at V and 2 bases at J, with 13 bases between the two ends. The CDR3 DNA reads TGTGCCACCAGCGGGATTAGGGGGGGCAATCAGCCCCAGCATTTT. Protein sequence: CATSGIRGGNQPQHF.

V gene TRBV12-2 combines with J gene TRBJ1-5; TRBD1, as called in the table, went unchecked against the DNA. TRBV12-2 is noted as a pseudogene. CDR3 length: 19 residues. CDR3 nucleotides: TGTGCAAGTCGCTGGATCCCGGGACAGGGGAAGCGGAGCAATCAGCCCCAGCATTTT. Protein product: CASRWIPGQGKRSNQPQHF.

The rearrangement joins TRBV27 to TRBJ1-6, with D possibly being TRBD1 (6 bases). Trimming removed 8 bases at V and 11 bases at J, with 19 bases between. There are 14 residues in the CDR3. Germline assignment: CDR1 MNHEY and CDR2 SMNVEV (reference sequence). The CDR3 loop is CASSYRALGPPLHF. As DNA, the CDR3 is TGTGCCAGCTCTTACAGGGCCTTAGGTCCACCCCTCCACTTT.

The chain carries TRBV7-8 and TRBJ1-6; 7 positions match TRBD1. V trimming: 0 bases; J trimming: 14 bases; junction bases outside the gene matches: 1. There are 12 residues in the CDR3. Germline V gene sequence: CDR1 SGHVS, CDR2 FQNEAQ. The CDR3 region is CASSLAQGALHF. The CDR3 nucleotides read TGTGCCAGCAGCTTAGCGCAGGGGGCCCTCCACTTT.

This chain connects TRBV19 to TRBJ2-7; D may be TRBD1 (6 bases). The CDR3 consists of 15 residues. V lost 5 bases to trimming and J lost 2 bases, with 16 bases between them. Germline loops: CDR1 LNHDA, CDR2 SQIVND (reference sequence). The CDR3: CASSLSSTGPYEQYF. The CDR3 DNA follows: TGTGCCAGTAGTCTATCCTCGACAGGACCCTACGAGCAGTACTTC.